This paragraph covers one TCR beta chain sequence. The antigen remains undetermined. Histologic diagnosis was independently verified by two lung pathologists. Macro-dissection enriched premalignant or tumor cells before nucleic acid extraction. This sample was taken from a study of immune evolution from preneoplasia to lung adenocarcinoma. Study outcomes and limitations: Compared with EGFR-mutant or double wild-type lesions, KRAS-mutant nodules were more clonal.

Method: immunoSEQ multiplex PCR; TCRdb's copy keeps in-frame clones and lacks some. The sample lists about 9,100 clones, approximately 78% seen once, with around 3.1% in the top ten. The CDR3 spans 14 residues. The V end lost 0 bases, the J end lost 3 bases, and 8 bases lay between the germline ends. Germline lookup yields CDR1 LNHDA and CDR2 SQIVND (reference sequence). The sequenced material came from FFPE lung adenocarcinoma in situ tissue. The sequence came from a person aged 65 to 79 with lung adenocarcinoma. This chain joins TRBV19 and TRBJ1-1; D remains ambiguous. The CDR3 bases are TGTGCCAGTAGTATAGATCTTGAACACACTGAAGCTTTCTTT. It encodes CASSIDLEHTEAFF.